The T cell receptor beta chain described here comes from a study of blood T cell repertoires in COVID-19. Study-level information: Sample material is recorded as cDNA or gDNA derived from T cells, B-cell-depleted T cells, or PBMCs.

This CDR3 has 14 amino acids. Germline CDR1 is MNHEY and CDR2 is SVGAGI. Germline trimming cut 11 bases from V and 2 bases from J; bases unmatched to any gene: 12. Generated by immunoSEQ multiplex PCR, the TCRdb table keeps only in-frame clones and is missing some. The sample consists of about 320,000 clones, approximately 90% of them appearing once. Individuals aged about 18 to 90 years were recruited from about two dozen US areas. Clinical history as reported by participants underpinned cohort assignment. This chain uses TRBV6-5 with TRBJ2-7; 7 nucleotides align to TRBD1. The receptor comes from a woman aged 25 to 39 who had been exposed to COVID-19. Sequencing input: PBMCs or T cells enriched from blood (not recorded which). DNA of the CDR3: TGTGCCGAGGGGCAGACAGGGTGGGCCTACGAGCAGTACTTC. Its protein is CAEGQTGWAYEQYF.